These 18 T cell receptor beta chains came from one sample sequenced in a study of immune cell composition in non-small cell lung cancer. Profiling relied on immunoSEQ multiplex PCR, and the TCRdb table lists in-frame clones only, not all of them. The sample yields 9,000 to 10,000 clones, about two thirds seen once. The sample consisted of lung tumor tissue. Receptor source: a human donor with non-small cell lung cancer.

This clone was detected only a few times. The chain couples TRBV27 to TRBJ2-7; the D gene is possibly TRBD1 (6 bases). Looked up from germline, CDR1 is MNHEY and CDR2 is SMNVEV (reference sequence). Trimming took off 6 bases at V and 1 base at J, with 13 bases between the two ends. The CDR3 is 14 residues long. CDR3 nucleotides: TGTGCCAGCAGCCCGGACAGTCATTCCTACGAGCAGTACTTC. It translates to CASSPDSHSYEQYF.

The genes are TRBV5-6 and TRBJ1-4, with TRBD1 as a possible D gene (5 bases). Germline values: CDR1 SGHDT, CDR2 YYEEEE. The CDR3 runs 15 residues. Trimming removed 3 bases at V and 1 base at J, with 10 bases between. The chain's CDR3 is CASSSGYLTNEKLFF. As DNA, the CDR3 is TGTGCCAGCAGCTCAGGGTATTTAACTAATGAAAAACTGTTTTTT.

The rearrangement uses TRBV7-9 and TRBJ2-7, with a possible D match to TRBD1 (6 bases). Between the trimmed V and J ends, which lost 5 bases and 3 bases, there was a span of 11 bases. The CDR3 extends over 13 amino acids. Germline V gene data show CDR1 as SEHNR and CDR2 as FQNEAQ (reference sequence). The CDR3 loop is CASSPTGFYEQYF. The CDR3 coding sequence is TGTGCCAGCAGCCCGACAGGTTTCTACGAGCAGTACTTC. Drawing the rest from reference TRBV7-9 and TRBJ2-7, the complete variable domain is DTGVSQNPRHKITKRGQNVTFRCDPISEHNRLYWYRQTLGQGPEFLTYFQNEAQLEKSRLLSDRFSAERPKGSFSTLEIQRTEQGDSAMYLCASSPTGFYEQYFGPGTRLTVT.

The chain is built from TRBV7-2 and TRBJ2-1, with 14 bases lining up with TRBD2. CDR3 size: 16 residues. The germline V gene encodes CDR1 SGHTA and CDR2 FQGNSA. Trimming at V came to 4 bases and at J to 4 bases, leaving 3 bases not matched to a gene. The CDR3 loop is CASSSRTSGGYNEQFF. The CDR3 DNA is TGTGCCAGCAGCTCGCGGACTAGCGGGGGGTACAATGAGCAGTTCTTC.

The chain combines TRBV5-4 with TRBJ2-2; no definite D call. CDR1 and CDR2 (germline): SGHNT, YYREEE (reference sequence). With 6 bases removed from V and 0 bases from J, the gap between germline ends came to 15 bases. The CDR3 runs 16 residues. The chain's CDR3 is CASTPGPRTNTGELFF. CDR3 bases: TGTGCCAGCACCCCCGGCCCCAGGACGAACACCGGGGAGCTGTTTTTT.

The rearrangement links TRBV28 to TRBJ1-2; D might be TRBD1 (5 bases). V was cut by 6 bases and J by 4 bases, with 12 bases left in between. The CDR3 is 13 amino acids. Germline lookup yields CDR1 MDHEN and CDR2 SYDVKM. The CDR3 sequence is CASRTQDLYGYTF. CDR3 DNA sequence: TGTGCCAGCAGAACACAGGACCTCTATGGCTACACCTTC.

J is TRBJ2-7 and V is TRBV7-9; D not certain. Germline CDR1 and CDR2: SEHNR and FQNEAQ (reference sequence). The CDR3 is 14 amino acids. V dropped 1 base and J dropped 2 bases, with 9 bases sitting between them. The CDR3 reads CASSLGVYAYEQYF. CDR3 nucleotide sequence: TGTGCCAGCAGCTTAGGGGTATATGCCTACGAGCAGTACTTC.

This clone ranks as large. The sample holds other DNA sequences that translate to the same CDR3. This sequence joins TRBV7-3 and TRBJ2-3; 9 bases agree with TRBD1. This CDR3 has 14 amino acids. Germline V lookup: CDR1 SGHTA, CDR2 FQGTGA. Trimming at V came to 6 bases and at J to 4 bases, leaving 5 bases not matched to a gene. The chain's CDR3 is CASSPQGASDTQYF. DNA for the CDR3: TGTGCCAGCAGTCCACAGGGGGCGTCAGATACGCAGTATTTT.

The CDR3 DNA follows: TGTGCCAGCAGTTCAGCCGGGACAGGGGGCACTGAAGCTTTCTTT. It encodes CASSSAGTGGTEAFF. This chain uses TRBV6-6 with TRBJ1-1; TRBD1 agrees at 11 bases. The CDR3 runs to 15 residues. The J segment lost 4 bases and the V segment lost 4 bases, leaving 5 bases of the junction unmatched. CDR1 and CDR2 (germline): MNHNY, SVGAGI (reference sequence).

This chain joins TRBV7-9 and TRBJ1-1; maybe TRBD1 (5 bases). V lost 7 bases and J lost 4, with 13 bases in between. This CDR3 has 13 amino acids. From germline, CDR1 is SEHNR and CDR2 FQNEAQ (reference sequence). CDR3 protein: CASTQRGGTEAFF. As DNA, the CDR3 is TGTGCCAGCACCCAAAGGGGTGGCACTGAAGCTTTCTTT.

The chain carries TRBV5-4 and TRBJ2-2; TRBD2 agrees at 10 bases. The CDR3 spans 14 residues. Per the germline V gene, CDR1 is SGHNT and CDR2 is YYREEE (reference sequence). With 5 bases clipped from V and 6 bases from J, the junction kept 4 bases outside the gene matches. Here the CDR3 reads CASRLAGASGELFF. The CDR3 DNA reads TGTGCCAGCAGGCTAGCGGGGGCATCCGGGGAGCTGTTTTTT.

The V gene is TRBV10-3, the J gene TRBJ1-6; D is ambiguous. The CDR3 consists of 13 residues. Germline values: CDR1 ENHRY, CDR2 SYGVKD. Trimming stripped 3 bases from V and 0 bases from J, with 0 bases between. The CDR3 loop reads CAISDSYNSPLHF. The CDR3 region has the DNA TGTGCCATCAGTGACTCCTATAATTCACCCCTCCACTTT.

This clone occurred a few times. The J gene is TRBJ1-5, the V gene TRBV7-2; 7 nucleotides agree with TRBD1. Germline V gene data show CDR1 as SGHTA and CDR2 as FQGNSA. The CDR3 spans 16 residues. The V segment lost 5 bases and the J segment 4 bases; nucleotides outside the gene matches: 11. CDR3: CASSPWAGTDNQPQHF. The DNA of the CDR3 is TGTGCCAGCAGCCCGTGGGCCGGGACAGATAATCAGCCCCAGCATTTT.

In this sample, this clone turned up a few times. V is TRBV2 and J is TRBJ2-7; TRBD1 might be the D (6 bases). V was pared by 7 bases and J by 1 base, with 17 bases between. The length of the CDR3 is 15 residues. CDR1 SNHLY and CDR2 FYNNEI come from the germline V gene. CDR3 sequence: CASTPTGKLSYEQYF. The CDR3 DNA reads as TGTGCCAGCACCCCGACAGGCAAGCTTTCCTACGAGCAGTACTTC. Full variable domain (remainder filled in from reference TRBV2 and TRBJ2-7): EPEVTQTPSHQVTQMGQEVILRCVPISNHLYFYWYRQILGQKVEFLVSFYNNEISEKSEIFDDQFSVERPDGSNFTLKIRSTKLEDSAMYFCASTPTGKLSYEQYFGPGTRLTVT.

This clone is hyperexpanded (1% or more) by share. The chain links TRBV4-3 to TRBJ2-5; 8 positions agree with TRBD2. The CDR3 is 16 amino acids. Germline V gene lookup returns CDR1 LGHNA and CDR2 YSLEER. The V and J ends lost 0 bases and 2 bases, in that order; junction bases with no gene match: 5. The CDR3 DNA sequence: TGCGCCAGCAGCCAAGATTGGCGGGGGGTTCAAGAGACCCAGTACTTC. Protein sequence: CASSQDWRGVQETQYF.

The V call is TRBV6-1, the J call TRBJ1-1, with TRBD1 identical over 7 bases. Trimming at V came to 5 bases and at J to 0 bases, leaving 6 bases not matched to a gene. CDR3 size: 15 residues. Germline CDR1 reads MNHNS; CDR2 reads SASEGT. DNA for the CDR3: TGTGCCAGCAGTCACCTGGGACAGTTGAACACTGAAGCTTTCTTT. Protein sequence: CASSHLGQLNTEAFF.

This sequence joins TRBV5-1 and TRBJ1-3, with 7 bases identical to TRBD1. CDR3 length: 13 amino acids. The V gene's germline CDR1 is SGHRS and CDR2 YFSETQ. The J segment lost 4 bases and the V segment lost 4 bases, leaving 2 bases of the junction unmatched. In nucleotides, the CDR3 is TGCGCCAGCAGCCGGACAGGAGGAAACACCATATATTTT. Protein sequence: CASSRTGGNTIYF.

This chain joins TRBV27 and TRBJ2-7; 9 positions agree with TRBD1. Germline V CDR1 and CDR2: MNHEY, SMNVEV (reference sequence). The CDR3 is made up of 16 amino acids. Trimming cost V 0 bases and J 6 bases; bases outside gene matches: 9. The CDR3 DNA sequence: TGTGCCAGCAGTTTATCGCCGGGACAGGGTCCTTTCGAGCAGTACTTC. Translated: CASSLSPGQGPFEQYF.